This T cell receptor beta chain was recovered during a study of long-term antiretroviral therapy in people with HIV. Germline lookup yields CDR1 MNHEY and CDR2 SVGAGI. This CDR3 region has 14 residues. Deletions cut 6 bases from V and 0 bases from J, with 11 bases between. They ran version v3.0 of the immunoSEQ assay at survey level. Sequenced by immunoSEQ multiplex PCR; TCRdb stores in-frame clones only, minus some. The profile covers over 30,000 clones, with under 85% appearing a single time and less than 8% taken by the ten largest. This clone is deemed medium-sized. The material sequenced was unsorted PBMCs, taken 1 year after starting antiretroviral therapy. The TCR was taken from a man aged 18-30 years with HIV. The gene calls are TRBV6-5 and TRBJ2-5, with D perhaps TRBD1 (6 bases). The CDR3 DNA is TGTGCCAGCAGCCCCGGACAGAACCAAGAGACCCAGTACTTC. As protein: CASSPGQNQETQYF.